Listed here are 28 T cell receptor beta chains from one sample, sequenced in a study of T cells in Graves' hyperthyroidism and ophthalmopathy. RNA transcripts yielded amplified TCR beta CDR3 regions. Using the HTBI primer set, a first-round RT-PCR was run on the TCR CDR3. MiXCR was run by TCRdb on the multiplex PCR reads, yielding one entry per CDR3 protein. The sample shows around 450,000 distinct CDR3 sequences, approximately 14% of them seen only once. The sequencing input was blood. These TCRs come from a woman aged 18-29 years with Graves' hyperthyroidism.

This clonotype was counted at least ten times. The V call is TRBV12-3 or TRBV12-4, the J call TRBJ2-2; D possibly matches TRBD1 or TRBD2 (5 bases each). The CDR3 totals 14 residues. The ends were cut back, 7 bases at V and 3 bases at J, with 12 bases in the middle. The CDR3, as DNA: TGTGCCAGCACCATAGGGGAGTACACCGGGGAGCTGTTTTTT. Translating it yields CASTIGEYTGELFF.

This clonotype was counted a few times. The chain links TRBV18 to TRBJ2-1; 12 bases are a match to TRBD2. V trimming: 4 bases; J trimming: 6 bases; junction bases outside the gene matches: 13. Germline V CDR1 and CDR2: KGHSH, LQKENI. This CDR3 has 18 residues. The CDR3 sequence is CASSLISTSGSGGNEQFF. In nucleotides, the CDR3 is TGTGCCAGCTCACTTATATCGACTAGCGGGAGTGGGGGCAATGAGCAGTTCTTC.

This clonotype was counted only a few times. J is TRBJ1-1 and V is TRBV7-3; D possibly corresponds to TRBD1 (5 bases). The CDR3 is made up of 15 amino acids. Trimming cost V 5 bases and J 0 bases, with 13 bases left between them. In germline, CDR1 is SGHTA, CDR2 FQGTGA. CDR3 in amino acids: CASSTTDSLNTEAFF. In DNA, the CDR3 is TGTGCCAGCAGCACGACAGATTCGCTGAACACTGAAGCTTTCTTT. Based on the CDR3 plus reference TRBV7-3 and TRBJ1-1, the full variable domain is GAGVSQTPSNKVTEKGKYVELRCDPISGHTALYWYRQSLGQGPEFLIYFQGTGAADDSGLPNDRFFAVRPEGSVSTLKIQRTERGDSAVYLCASSTTDSLNTEAFFGQGTRLTVV.

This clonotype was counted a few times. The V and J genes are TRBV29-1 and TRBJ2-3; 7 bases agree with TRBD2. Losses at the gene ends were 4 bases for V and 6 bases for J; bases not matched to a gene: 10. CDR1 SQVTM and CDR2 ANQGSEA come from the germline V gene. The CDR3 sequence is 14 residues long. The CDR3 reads CSVVGSGSWDTQYF. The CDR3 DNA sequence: TGCAGCGTTGTGGGTAGCGGGTCGTGGGATACGCAGTATTTT.

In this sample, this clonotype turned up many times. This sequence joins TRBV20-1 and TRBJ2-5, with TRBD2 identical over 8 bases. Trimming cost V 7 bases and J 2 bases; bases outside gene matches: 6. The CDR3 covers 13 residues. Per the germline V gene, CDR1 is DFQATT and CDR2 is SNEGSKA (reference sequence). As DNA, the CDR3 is TGCAGTGGCCTAGCGGGCCTACAAGAGACCCAGTACTTC. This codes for CSGLAGLQETQYF.

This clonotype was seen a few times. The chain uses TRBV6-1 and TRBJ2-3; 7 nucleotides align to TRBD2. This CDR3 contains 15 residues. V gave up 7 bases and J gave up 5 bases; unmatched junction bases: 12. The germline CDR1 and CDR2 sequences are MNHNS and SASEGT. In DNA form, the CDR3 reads TGTGCCAGCACCCCGGGGGAGGGTGCCGTAGATACGCAGTATTTT. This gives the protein CASTPGEGAVDTQYF.

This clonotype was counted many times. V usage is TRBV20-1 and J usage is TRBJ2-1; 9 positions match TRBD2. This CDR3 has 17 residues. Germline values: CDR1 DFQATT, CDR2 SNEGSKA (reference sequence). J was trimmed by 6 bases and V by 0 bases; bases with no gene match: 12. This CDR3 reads CSARDLLAGRGANEQFF. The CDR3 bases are TGCAGTGCTAGAGATCTCCTAGCGGGGCGGGGGGCCAATGAGCAGTTCTTC.

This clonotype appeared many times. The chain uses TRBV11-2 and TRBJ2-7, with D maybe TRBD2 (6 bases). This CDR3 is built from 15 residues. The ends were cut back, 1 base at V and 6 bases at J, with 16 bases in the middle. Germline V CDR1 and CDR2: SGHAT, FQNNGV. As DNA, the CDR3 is TGTGCCAGCAGCTTAGCGGGACTGCCAACCTCCGAGCAGTACTTC. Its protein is CASSLAGLPTSEQYF.

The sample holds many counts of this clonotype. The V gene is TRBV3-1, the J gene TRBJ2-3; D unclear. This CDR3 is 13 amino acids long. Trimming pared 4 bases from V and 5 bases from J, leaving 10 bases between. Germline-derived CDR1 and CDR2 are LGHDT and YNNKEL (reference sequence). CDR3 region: CASSPFLLDTQYF. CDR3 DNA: TGTGCCAGCAGCCCTTTCCTTTTAGATACGCAGTATTTT.

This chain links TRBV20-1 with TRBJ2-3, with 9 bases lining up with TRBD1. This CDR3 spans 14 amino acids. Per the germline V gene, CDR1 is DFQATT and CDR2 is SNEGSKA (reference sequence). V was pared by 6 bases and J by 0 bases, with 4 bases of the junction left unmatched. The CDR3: CSAYGQGSTDTQYF. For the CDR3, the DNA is TGCAGTGCCTACGGACAGGGGAGCACAGATACGCAGTATTTT.

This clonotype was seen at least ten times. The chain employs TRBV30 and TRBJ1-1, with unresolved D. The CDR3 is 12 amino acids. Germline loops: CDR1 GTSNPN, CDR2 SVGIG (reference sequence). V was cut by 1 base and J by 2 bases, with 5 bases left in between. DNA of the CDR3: TGTGCCTGGAGTGCAGCTAACACTGAAGCTTTCTTT. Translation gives CAWSAANTEAFF.

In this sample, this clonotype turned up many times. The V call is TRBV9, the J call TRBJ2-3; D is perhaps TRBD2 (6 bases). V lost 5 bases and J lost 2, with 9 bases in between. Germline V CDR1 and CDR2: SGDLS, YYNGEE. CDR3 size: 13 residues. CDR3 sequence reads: CASRRGTTDTQYF. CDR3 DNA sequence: TGTGCCAGCAGACGGGGGACCACAGATACGCAGTATTTT.

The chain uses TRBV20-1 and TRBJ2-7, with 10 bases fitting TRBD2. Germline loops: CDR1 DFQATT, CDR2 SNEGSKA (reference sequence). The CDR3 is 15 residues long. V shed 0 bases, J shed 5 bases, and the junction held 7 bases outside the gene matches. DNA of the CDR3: TGCAGTGCTAGAGACCCCTGGCTAGCGGGGGACGAGCAGTACTTC. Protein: CSARDPWLAGDEQYF.

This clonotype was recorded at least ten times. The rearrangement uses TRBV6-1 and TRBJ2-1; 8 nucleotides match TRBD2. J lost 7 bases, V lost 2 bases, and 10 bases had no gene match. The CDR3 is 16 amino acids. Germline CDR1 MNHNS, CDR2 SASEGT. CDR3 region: CASSEHMGAGVNEQFF. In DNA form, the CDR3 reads TGTGCCAGCAGTGAACACATGGGAGCGGGGGTGAATGAGCAGTTCTTC.

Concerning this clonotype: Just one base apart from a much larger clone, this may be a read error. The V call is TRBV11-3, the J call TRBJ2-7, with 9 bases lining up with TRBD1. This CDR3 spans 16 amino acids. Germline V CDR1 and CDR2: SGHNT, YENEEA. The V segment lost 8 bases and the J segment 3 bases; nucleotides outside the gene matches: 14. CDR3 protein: CASGPWDRERSYEQYF. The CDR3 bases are TGTGCCAGCGGCCCCTGGGACAGGGAAAGGAGCTACGAGCAGTACTTC.

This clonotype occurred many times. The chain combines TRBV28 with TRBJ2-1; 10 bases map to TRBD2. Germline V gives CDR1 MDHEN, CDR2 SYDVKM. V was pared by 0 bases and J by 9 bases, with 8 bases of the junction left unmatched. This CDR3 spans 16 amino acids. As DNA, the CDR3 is TGTGCCAGCAGTTTATGGGGCCAGCGGGAGGGTCCTGAGCAGTTCTTC. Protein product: CASSLWGQREGPEQFF.

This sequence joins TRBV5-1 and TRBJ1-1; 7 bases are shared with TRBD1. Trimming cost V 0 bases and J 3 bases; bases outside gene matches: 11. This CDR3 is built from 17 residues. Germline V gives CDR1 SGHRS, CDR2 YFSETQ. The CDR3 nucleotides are TGCGCCAGCAGCTTGGCAGTCTCCAGGGGGTACGACACTGAAGCTTTCTTT. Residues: CASSLAVSRGYDTEAFF.

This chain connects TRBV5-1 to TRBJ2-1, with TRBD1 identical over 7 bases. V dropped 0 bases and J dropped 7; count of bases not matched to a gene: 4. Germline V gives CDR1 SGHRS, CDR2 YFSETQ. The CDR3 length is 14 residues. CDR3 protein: CASSLGQGVNEQFF. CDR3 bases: TGCGCCAGCAGCTTGGGACAGGGCGTGAATGAGCAGTTCTTC.

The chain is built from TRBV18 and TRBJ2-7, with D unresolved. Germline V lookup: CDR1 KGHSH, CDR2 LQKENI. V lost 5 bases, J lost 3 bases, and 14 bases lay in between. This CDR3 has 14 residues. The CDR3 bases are TGTGCCAGCTCAGAACGACCGGGTTACTACGAGCAGTACTTC. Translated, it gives CASSERPGYYEQYF.

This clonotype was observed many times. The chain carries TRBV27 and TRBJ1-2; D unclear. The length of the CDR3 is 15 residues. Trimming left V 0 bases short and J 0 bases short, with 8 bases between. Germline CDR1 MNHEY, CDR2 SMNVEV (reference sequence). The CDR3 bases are TGTGCCAGCAGTTTATCGCCGGGGACTAACTATGGCTACACCTTC. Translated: CASSLSPGTNYGYTF.

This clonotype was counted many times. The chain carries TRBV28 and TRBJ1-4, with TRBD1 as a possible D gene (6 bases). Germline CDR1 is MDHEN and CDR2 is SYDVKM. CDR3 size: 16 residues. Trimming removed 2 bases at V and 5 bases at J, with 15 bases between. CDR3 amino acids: CASSLGGAGANEKLFF. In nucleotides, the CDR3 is TGTGCCAGCAGTTTAGGGGGGGCGGGGGCAAATGAAAAACTGTTTTTT.

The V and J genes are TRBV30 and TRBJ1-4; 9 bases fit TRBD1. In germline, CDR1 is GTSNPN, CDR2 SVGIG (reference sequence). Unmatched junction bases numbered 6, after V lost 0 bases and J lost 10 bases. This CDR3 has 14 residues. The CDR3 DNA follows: TGTGCCTGGAGTGTACAGGGGGCTGGGGGAAAACTGTTTTTT. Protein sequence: CAWSVQGAGGKLFF.

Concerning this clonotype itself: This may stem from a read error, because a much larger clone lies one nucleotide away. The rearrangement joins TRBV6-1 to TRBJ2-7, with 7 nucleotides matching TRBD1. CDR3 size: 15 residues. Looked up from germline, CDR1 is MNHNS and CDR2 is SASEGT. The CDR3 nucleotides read TGTGCCAGCAGTGAATCGTGGGACAGTCCTTACGAGCAGTCCTTC. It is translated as CASSESWDSPYEQSF.

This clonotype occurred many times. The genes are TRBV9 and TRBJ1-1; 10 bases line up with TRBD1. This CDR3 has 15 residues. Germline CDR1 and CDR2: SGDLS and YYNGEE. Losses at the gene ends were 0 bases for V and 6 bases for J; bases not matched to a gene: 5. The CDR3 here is CASSVARTGGSEAFF. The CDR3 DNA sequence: TGTGCCAGCAGCGTAGCCAGGACAGGGGGTTCTGAAGCTTTCTTT.

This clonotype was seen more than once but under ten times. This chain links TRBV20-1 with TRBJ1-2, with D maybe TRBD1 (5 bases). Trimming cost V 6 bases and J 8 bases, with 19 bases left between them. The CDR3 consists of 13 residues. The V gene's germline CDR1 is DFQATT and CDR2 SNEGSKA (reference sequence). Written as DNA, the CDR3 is TGCAGTGCGCAGATGGGGGGTAGGGCCGGCTACACCTTC. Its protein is CSAQMGGRAGYTF.

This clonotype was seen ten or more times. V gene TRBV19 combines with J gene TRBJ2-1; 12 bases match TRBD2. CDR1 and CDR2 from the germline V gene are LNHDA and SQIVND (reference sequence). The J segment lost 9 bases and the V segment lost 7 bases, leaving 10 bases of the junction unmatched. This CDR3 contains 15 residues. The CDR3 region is CASTKTSGSGFEQFF. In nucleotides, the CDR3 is TGTGCCAGTACCAAGACTAGCGGGAGCGGTTTTGAGCAGTTCTTC.

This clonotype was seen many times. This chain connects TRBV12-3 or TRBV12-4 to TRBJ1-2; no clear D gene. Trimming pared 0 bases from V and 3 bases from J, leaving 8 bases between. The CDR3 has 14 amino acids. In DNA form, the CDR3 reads TGTGCCAGCAGTTTAGCTGGGAACGACTATGGCTACACCTTC. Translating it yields CASSLAGNDYGYTF.

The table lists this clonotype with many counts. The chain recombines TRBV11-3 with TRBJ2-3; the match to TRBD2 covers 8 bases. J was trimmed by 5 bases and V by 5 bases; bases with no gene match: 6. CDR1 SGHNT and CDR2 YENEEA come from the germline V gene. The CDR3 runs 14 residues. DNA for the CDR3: TGTGCCAGCAGCCTCGGGGGGGCCAGAGATACGCAGTATTTT. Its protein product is CASSLGGARDTQYF.